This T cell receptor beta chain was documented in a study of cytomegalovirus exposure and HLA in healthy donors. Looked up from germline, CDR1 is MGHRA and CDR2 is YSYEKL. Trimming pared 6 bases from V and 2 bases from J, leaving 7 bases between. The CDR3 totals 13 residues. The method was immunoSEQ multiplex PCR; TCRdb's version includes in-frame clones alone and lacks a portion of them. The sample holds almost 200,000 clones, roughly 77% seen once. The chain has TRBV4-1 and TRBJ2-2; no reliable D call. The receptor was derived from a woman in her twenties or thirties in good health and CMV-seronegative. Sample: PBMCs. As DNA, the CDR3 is TGCGCCAGCAGTTACTCTAACACCGGGGAGCTGTTTTTT. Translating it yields CASSYSNTGELFF.